The source of this TCR beta chain is a study of blood T cell repertoires in COVID-19 (dated by TCRdb to the early 2020s). Concerning the study at large: Samples from collaborators originated in the United States, Italy and Spain and spanned both the acute and convalescent phases of COVID-19. The material from the prospective study consisted of cDNA or gDNA derived from T cells, B-cell-depleted T cells, or PBMCs. Deeply sampled blood TCRbeta repertoires from subjects exposed to, actively infected with, or recovered from COVID-19 were included in the dataset. The repertoires were released in a freely available public database intended as a resource for research on the immune response to SARS-CoV-2. The samples were drawn from the first 160 participants of the ongoing ImmuneRACE study and from 1,254 subjects provided by 6 global collaborators. A de-identified subject ID, COVID-19 status, age in years and sex were almost always included in the sample metadata. HLA class I and class II types, where available, came from metadata supplied by the sample provider rather than from assay-based typing. The investigation overall reported the following: The amount of clinical and demographic metadata varied by source and participant and was provided uncurated.

About this clone itself: The antigen it recognizes is unknown. One base away there is no much larger clone; base qualities are not given.

CDR1 and CDR2 (ENHRY, SYGVKD) derive from the germline V gene. The junction carries 11 bases between V and J, which are trimmed by 7 bases and 2 bases respectively. From the cysteine through the phenylalanine, the CDR3 covers 13 amino acids. Of all the DNA, just the CDR3 is kept, 39 bases in frame from base 1. The collaborating institutions used their own protocols to collect whole blood in K2EDTA tubes. For TCRbeta analysis, collaborators shipped samples in one of three forms: frozen whole blood, isolated PBMCs, or DNA extracted from either of those sample types. The immunoSEQ Assay, a bias-controlled multiplex PCR, was used to amplify TCRbeta CDR3 regions from genomic DNA. For the original study's pipeline: The number of nucleated cells in each sample was estimated from the amplification of reference gene primers within the assay. Sequence reads were collapsed and filtered to measure the absolute abundance of every unique TCRbeta CDR3 rearrangement. For each sample, productive Simpson clonality was calculated as the square root of Simpson's diversity index across productive rearrangements. Entries here come from immuneACCESS through TCRdb and include only in-frame sequences with V and J called. Some clones fail to appear in such tables; in the studies checked, an unresolved V gene covers under half of the shortfall, and the cause of the remainder is unknown. For V, J and clone size, that table is used; D and trimming come from the DNA. The sample data list around 160,000 clones, and roughly 79% of these were observed just once. The top ten clones comprise 7.5% to 9.5% of the sample.

This chain joins TRBV10-3 to TRBJ1-1; the D region possibly corresponds to TRBD1 (6 bases align). The receptor was isolated from a human donor with acute or convalescent COVID-19. The donor label of this sample is uncertain. The sequencing input was peripheral blood. The DNA reads TGTGCCATCAAAGGACAGTCAAACACTGAAGCTTTCTTT. This encodes CAIKGQSNTEAFF.